This T cell receptor (beta chain) was obtained from a study of cytomegalovirus exposure and HLA in healthy donors. Study-wide results and limits: Roughly uniform sequencing depth across donors was assumed, possibly incorrectly. It is likely that the observed cluster of highly shared sequence variants was a sequencing artifact.

This clone was observed a single time. Its target is not known. PCR primers comprised 60 Vbeta and 13 Jbeta primers. Repertoires were generated with immunoSEQ multiplex PCR, while TCRdb's copy carries only in-frame clones and drops some. The profile shows 62,000 or so clones, 87% of them singletons. Sequenced sample: PBMCs. The TCR comes from a man aged 18 to 35 in good health and CMV-seronegative.

The CDR3 loop is CASLGQGSYNEQFF. The CDR3 nucleotides read TGTGCCAGCTTGGGACAGGGGTCCTACAATGAGCAGTTCTTC. The chain recombines TRBV7-9 with TRBJ2-1; 10 bases are a match to TRBD1. The germline gives CDR1 SEHNR, CDR2 FQNEAQ (reference sequence). V was clipped by 8 bases and J by 1 base; unmatched bases: 2. CDR3 length: 14 amino acids.